This T cell receptor beta chain comes out of a study of cytomegalovirus exposure and HLA in healthy donors. As for the study in general: The approximately 110 validation repertoires, a later analysis reported, used the same platform as the roughly 710 first-cohort repertoires.

Study conclusions and caveats: A subsequent analysis found that TCR clusters from the first cohort also tended to co-occur in the 90 to 150 validation repertoires, with about 95% of cluster scores above 0. Cytomegalovirus association was listed for 150 or so TCR beta chains.

The germline V gene encodes CDR1 ENHRY and CDR2 SYGVKD. V was pared by 0 bases and J by 5 bases, with 3 bases of the junction left unmatched. The CDR3 sequence is 14 residues long. TCRdb's copy holds only in-frame clones and misses some; the assay was immunoSEQ multiplex PCR. The sample includes some 320,000 clones, roughly nine tenths of them seen just once. Note on this clone: The antigen is undetermined.

Sequencing was carried out using PBMCs. This sequence joins TRBV10-3 and TRBJ2-7; TRBD2 matches at 8 bases. This clonotype originated in a woman aged 25 to 45 in good health and CMV-seropositive. CDR3 protein: CAISESSGSHEQYF. For the CDR3, the DNA is TGTGCCATCAGTGAGTCCAGCGGGAGCCACGAGCAGTACTTC.